This is a list of T cell receptor beta chains from one sample in a study of T cell responses to AZD1222 COVID-19 vaccine. TCRdb's copy holds only in-frame clones and misses some; the assay was immunoSEQ multiplex PCR. The table lists about 120,000 clones, 75% to 95% of them singletons. The sequencing used peripheral blood, collected 28 days after the second dose of the MenACWY control vaccine. The receptors come from an adult who received the MenACWY meningococcal vaccine as a control. Both conserved end residues are part of each CDR3. Fields, in order: clone size, V gene, D gene, J gene, CDR3 DNA, CDR3 protein. A D gene is named only where the DNA matches it firmly. For some rows the clone size is stated as once, few or many, or as a class when expanded; others skip it.

>NA|TRBV5-6|TRBD1|TRBJ1-4
TGTGCCAGCAGCCAGGGACAGGGGGCGTCAAGTGAAAAACTGTTTTTT
CASSQGQGASSEKLFF
>NA|TRBV4-3|TRBD1|TRBJ1-1
TGCGCCAGCAGCCAAGTATTGCCGGGACAGGCTTTCTTT
CASSQVLPGQAFF
>NA|TRBV15|NA|TRBJ2-3
TGTGCCACCAGCAGAGATTTATGGGTGTGGACAAGGTCCCGGGATACGCAGTATTTT
CATSRDLWVWTRSRDTQYF
>NA|TRBV27|NA|TRBJ2-3
TGTGCCAGCAGTTTACTTTTTCCAGATACGCAGTATTTT
CASSLLFPDTQYF
>NA|TRBV15|TRBD2|TRBJ2-3
TGTGCCACCAGCAGAGTCCAGCGGGGCTCAACAGATACGCAGTATTTT
CATSRVQRGSTDTQYF
>NA|TRBV18|NA|TRBJ2-3
TGTGCCAGCTCACCCCCCCAGAGGAAGCAGTATTTT
CASSPPQRKQYF
>NA|TRBV6-2/TRBV6-3|TRBD2|TRBJ2-3
TGTGCCAGCAGTTACCTGCTAGCGGGAGGACATGGATTGAGCACAGATACGCAGTATTTT
CASSYLLAGGHGLSTDTQYF
>NA|TRBV24-1|NA|TRBJ2-2
TGTGCCACCAGTGACCCCTACAGGGGGTCAATGGGACTACCGAACACCGGGGAGCTGTTTTTT
CATSDPYRGSMGLPNTGELFF
>NA|TRBV19|NA|TRBJ1-3
TGTGCCAGTAGTATCAAAGGATCTGGAAACACCATATATTTT
CASSIKGSGNTIYF
>once|TRBV2|TRBD1|TRBJ1-5
TGTGCCAGCACCCAAAAGGACAGGGCTCAGCCCCAGCATTTT
CASTQKDRAQPQHF
>NA|TRBV12-3/TRBV12-4|NA|TRBJ2-1
TGTGCCAGCAGTTTAGACAGGGACGAGCAGTTCTTC
CASSLDRDEQFF
>few|TRBV5-5|TRBD1|TRBJ1-2
TGTGCCAGCAGCTCCGGGACAGGGAGCTATGGCTACACCTTC
CASSSGTGSYGYTF
>NA|TRBV27|TRBD2|TRBJ2-1
TGTGCCAGCAGCCACGGGACTAGCGGGAGCTATGAGCAGTTCTTC
CASSHGTSGSYEQFF
>NA|TRBV10-3|NA|TRBJ2-3
TGTGCCATCAGTTTTGAGACCACAGATACGCAGTATTTT
CAISFETTDTQYF
>NA|TRBV6-5|NA|TRBJ2-3
TGTGCCAGTCCGAGGGACCCCACAGATACGCAGTATTTT
CASPRDPTDTQYF
>NA|TRBV10-3|TRBD1|TRBJ1-6
TGTGCCATCAGGACACAGGGGCACAATTCACCCCTCCACTTT
CAIRTQGHNSPLHF
>NA|TRBV6-4|NA|TRBJ1-6
TGTGCCAGCAGTGACCCGATGACAAGGGGTAACACTAATTCACCCCTCCACTTT
CASSDPMTRGNTNSPLHF
>NA|TRBV28|TRBD1|TRBJ1-5
TGTGCCAGCAGTTTCAGGGGGAAAGGCAATCAGCCCCAGCATTTT
CASSFRGKGNQPQHF
>NA|TRBV6-2/TRBV6-3|NA|TRBJ1-6
TGTGCCTGCAGTGGACAGTCCTATAATTCACCCCTCCACTTT
CACSGQSYNSPLHF
>NA|TRBV6-5|NA|TRBJ1-6
TGTGCCAGCAGTTACTCGTTGGGGATGGGCCTCCACTTT
CASSYSLGMGLHF
>few|TRBV27|NA|TRBJ2-2
TGTGCCAGCAGTTTTGGGGCCGTCGGCACCGGGGAGCTGTTTTTT
CASSFGAVGTGELFF
>NA|TRBV7-8|NA|TRBJ1-1
TGTGCCAGCAGCTTAGTTCAGGCCTCTGAAGCTTTCTTT
CASSLVQASEAFF
>NA|TRBV5-1|NA|TRBJ2-1
TGCGCCAGCAGCTTGGGGTGGAGCTCCTACAATGAGCAGTTCTTC
CASSLGWSSYNEQFF
>NA|TRBV5-4|NA|TRBJ2-3
TGTGCCAGCAGCTTGAAGGCTCGCGGTCCCACAGATACGCAGTATTTT
CASSLKARGPTDTQYF
>NA|TRBV5-1|TRBD2|TRBJ2-3
TGCGCCAGCAGCCCGACTAGCGGGGTGCAAGGGACGCAGTATTTT
CASSPTSGVQGTQYF
>once|TRBV27|NA|TRBJ2-3
TGTGCCAGCAGCGCACTACAGGTGCATACAGATACGCAGTATTTT
CASSALQVHTDTQYF
>NA|TRBV5-8|NA|TRBJ2-3
TGTGCCAGCAGCCCAGGGGACGGATGGTCAGATACGCAGTATTTT
CASSPGDGWSDTQYF
>NA|TRBV19|NA|TRBJ1-1
TGTGCCAGTAGTACTCACAGGGAGAACACTGAAGCTTTCTTT
CASSTHRENTEAFF
>NA|TRBV7-9|NA|TRBJ2-1
TGTGCCAGCAGGTGGGGCTTCAATGAGCAGTTCTTC
CASRWGFNEQFF
>few|TRBV30|TRBD2|TRBJ2-1
TGTGCCTGGAGTGTTTTGGGCGGGAGAAATGAGCAGTTCTTC
CAWSVLGGRNEQFF
>NA|TRBV5-1|NA|TRBJ1-1
TGCGCCAGCAGCTTGCAGATGAACACTGAAGCTTTCTTT
CASSLQMNTEAFF
>NA|TRBV4-1|NA|TRBJ1-5
TGCGCCAGCAGTCAAGATGGCCCAGGGTTAGGCAATCAGCCCCAGCATTTT
CASSQDGPGLGNQPQHF
>NA|TRBV12-5|NA|TRBJ1-1
TGTGCTAGTGGGTTCTTGGGGGGCACTGAAGCTTTCTTT
CASGFLGGTEAFF
>NA|TRBV6-4|NA|TRBJ1-5
TGTGCCAGCAGTGACAATCAGCCCCAGCATTTT
CASSDNQPQHF
>NA|TRBV5-4|NA|TRBJ2-3
TGTGCCAGCAGCTTGGAGTTTCCTGATACGCAGTATTTT
CASSLEFPDTQYF
>NA|TRBV30|TRBD1|TRBJ1-1
TGTGCCTGGAATACCGGGACGCTCAGGGGGACTGAAGCTTTCTTT
CAWNTGTLRGTEAFF
>NA|TRBV3-1/TRBV3-2|NA|TRBJ1-6
TGTGCCAGCAGCCAAGATTGGGCGGTGAGCTCCTATAATTCACCCCTCCACTTT
CASSQDWAVSSYNSPLHF
>NA|TRBV27|NA|TRBJ2-7
TGTGCCAGCAGGCTGACTAACTCCTACGAGCAGTACTTC
CASRLTNSYEQYF
>once|TRBV9|TRBD1|TRBJ1-1
TGTGCCAGCAGCGTATCGGGGACAGGGGGCCTGAACACTGAAGCTTTCTTT
CASSVSGTGGLNTEAFF
>NA|TRBV18|NA|TRBJ1-1
TGTGCCAGCCGGGACATGGGGTTTTTCATGAACACTGAAGCTTTCTTT
CASRDMGFFMNTEAFF
>NA|TRBV6-1|TRBD2|TRBJ2-7
TGTGCCAGCAGTGACAGCGGGACGCCCTACGAGCAGTACTTC
CASSDSGTPYEQYF
>NA|TRBV28|NA|TRBJ2-7
TGTGCCAGCAGTTCGGTGGCGTACGAGCAGTACTTC
CASSSVAYEQYF
>NA|TRBV5-1|TRBD2|TRBJ2-7
TGCGCCAGCAGATCCTCCAGACCACTAGCGGGATTCCCGTCCTACGAGCAGTACTTC
CASRSSRPLAGFPSYEQYF
>NA|TRBV11-2|NA|TRBJ1-2
TGTGCCAGCAGCTTAGGACTAGTCTATGGCTACACCTTC
CASSLGLVYGYTF
>NA|TRBV5-1|NA|TRBJ2-5
TGCGCCAGCGCTTCGGGCCAAGAGACCCAGTACTTC
CASASGQETQYF
>few|TRBV4-2|NA|TRBJ2-7
TGTGCCAGCAGCCTAGATCCGACAGGAGTGGACTCCTACGAGCAGTACTTC
CASSLDPTGVDSYEQYF